Sequencing of this T cell receptor (beta chain) was carried out in a study of blood T cell repertoires in COVID-19. Across the study: From the United States, Italy and Spain came samples of acute and convalescent COVID-19. The cDNA or gDNA used as material had been derived from T cells, B-cell-depleted T cells, or PBMCs.

The CDR3 length is 16 residues. Trimming took off 3 bases at V and 0 bases at J, with 12 bases between the two ends. CDR1 is MGHRA and CDR2 is YSYEKL in the germline V gene. Original handling: The assay estimated nucleated cells by amplifying reference gene primers. TCRdb's table, derived via immunoSEQ multiplex PCR, lists solely in-frame clones and lacks some. D and trimming were read from the DNA, whereas the V and J calls and clone size are those reported in that table. The sample has 9,500 to 15,000 clones, approximately 85% seen once. This clone was observed a handful of times. The sequencing sample was made of peripheral blood. The clonotype originates from a human donor in a cohort sampled during active COVID-19. The chain uses TRBV4-1 and TRBJ1-3; possibly TRBD1 for D (5 bases). The CDR3 loop is CASSHQPGSSGNTIYF. The DNA for the CDR3 is TGCGCCAGCAGCCATCAACCAGGGTCCTCTGGAAACACCATATATTTT.